This T cell receptor beta chain was observed in a study of T cell responses to AZD1222 COVID-19 vaccine. Study-wide findings and caveats: None of the repertoires were sampled until the peak T cell response had passed. Among the donors, most were white British and more were female, and clonal diversity was possibly underestimated. Seropositive at baseline were only six AZD1222 recipients.

Worth noting for this clone: Its matching antigen is unknown.

Germline V gene sequence: CDR1 MNHEY, CDR2 SVGAGI. CDR3 length: 13 amino acids. V dropped 6 bases and J dropped 7; count of bases not matched to a gene: 4. Clones were sequenced by immunoSEQ multiplex PCR, and TCRdb holds only the in-frame ones, with some missing. The sample includes more than 110,000 clones, about 90% of them seen just once. This material consisted of peripheral blood, taken on day 0 of AZD1222 vaccination. The TCR comes from an adult in good health. The V and J genes are TRBV6-5 and TRBJ2-2, with 8 bases aligning to TRBD1. CDR3 in amino acids: CASSHTGGGELFF. The CDR3, as DNA: TGTGCCAGCAGCCACACAGGGGGCGGGGAGCTGTTTTTT.